The clone carrying this T cell receptor (beta chain) was counted many times. V was clipped by 0 bases and J by 1 base, with 6 bases between them. This CDR3 spans 14 amino acids. Germline loops: CDR1 WNHNN, CDR2 SYGVQD (reference sequence). Stated time point: pre-sensitization, week 0. The treatment is: therapeutic diphenylcyclopropenone sensitization with weekly scalp DPC. Extraction of total RNA was performed on unfractionated whole blood. The entry originates in a study of human T cells and chemical hapten exposure. Study-level background: The use of 2% DPC on around 2 cm by around 2 cm of upper inner arm skin constituted sensitization.

MiXCR was run by TCRdb on the RACE reads, yielding one entry per CDR3 protein. The data contain roughly 34,000 distinct CDR3 sequences, 10% of them singletons. The sequencing used whole blood, collected in connection with sensitization to the hapten diphenylcyclopropenone (DPC). This TCR derives from a man between 45 and 60 years old with alopecia areata. Some clones in this sample may be carry-over from other donors' samples. This sequence joins TRBV10-1 and TRBJ2-5; D gene unclear. The CDR3 nucleotides are TGCGCCAGCAGTGAGTCGGTGGGCCAAGAGACCCAGTACTTC. The encoded protein is CASSESVGQETQYF.